This is a list of T cell receptor beta chains from one sample in a study of control samples from healthy donors and cancer patients. Only in-frame clones appear in the TCRdb table, and some are missing; sequencing was by immunoSEQ multiplex PCR. The profile shows under 200,000 clones, just under 95% of them singletons. Specimen: blood. Every receptor here comes from a woman aged 60-75 years in good health. CDR3s leave out the opening cysteine and the closing phenylalanine or tryptophan.

>TRBJ1-5|TRBV10-3
AISEEYSNQPQH
>TRBJ1-2|TRBV7-5
ARNKKGQQLTYGYT
>TRBJ2-5|TRBV3-1/TRBV3-2
ASSHMGDSLWETQY
>TRBJ1-2|TRBV19
ASSSRDRVYGYT
>TRBJ2-2|TRBV7-3
ASSLTHRTGELF
>TRBJ1-1|TRBV10-3
AIRAGHPLNTEAF
>TRBJ1-4|TRBV6-1
ASSEALSGGDEKLF
>TRBJ1-1|TRBV7-9
ASSLGRTEAF
>TRBJ1-4|TRBV19
ASSIDMAPTSNEKLF
>TRBJ1-3|TRBV28
ASTTRERPGNTIY
>TRBJ2-1|TRBV7-3
ASSPYSQTGLSYNEQF
>TRBJ2-2|TRBV25-1
ASSEIGPGGELF
>TRBJ1-2|TRBV7-2
ASSLVRGVGGYT
>TRBJ1-2|TRBV27
ASSSGDIYGYT
>TRBJ1-1|TRBV7-8
ASSLQGANTEAF
>TRBJ2-1|TRBV5-1
ASSLAAVAGAIYNEQF
>TRBJ1-2|TRBV7-2
ASSFGTAENYGYT
>TRBJ1-5|TRBV6-6
ASSPTGHNQPQH
>TRBJ1-1|TRBV6-4
ASRGGTGIRNTEAF
>TRBJ2-3|TRBV4-2
ASSQDSSTSGSTDTQY
>TRBJ2-1|TRBV5-1
ASSFAGGTYNEQF
>TRBJ2-7|TRBV3-1/TRBV3-2
ASSHRTSDFYEQY
>TRBJ1-1|TRBV6-2/TRBV6-3
ASSYAAGWNTEAF
>TRBJ1-2|TRBV10-2
ASSENSLALWSYT
>TRBJ2-1|TRBV2
ASTQAGFIGVDEQF
>TRBJ1-1|TRBV10-2
ASSDRGVAEAF
>TRBJ1-5|TRBV18
ASSPGQGGLGNQPQH
>TRBJ2-7|TRBV6-5
ASSYGWTANYEQY
>TRBJ2-7|TRBV10-3
AIRQQGAIWEQY
>TRBJ2-3|TRBV10-2
ASSGSRTTDTQY
>TRBJ1-2|TRBV4-3
ASSQDLPLETYGYT
>TRBJ1-5|TRBV3-1/TRBV3-2
ASSQDRTGYQPQH
>TRBJ1-5|TRBV5-1
ASSLDGTVDQPQH
>TRBJ2-2|TRBV3-1/TRBV3-2
ASSPQESGELF
>TRBJ1-6|TRBV6-2/TRBV6-3
ASSYFGTGGNSPLH
>TRBJ2-1|TRBV5-6
ASSLEAVEQF
>TRBJ1-2|TRBV6-5
ASSPTSGGYT
>TRBJ1-5|TRBV5-1
ASSQGQGGSNQPQH
>TRBJ2-1|TRBV25-1
ASSDLYEQF
>TRBJ1-5|TRBV27
ASSSEGASNQPQH
>TRBJ2-3|TRBV14
ASSQALLAGGDTQY
>TRBJ1-5|TRBV2
ATSAGRGASQPQH
>TRBJ1-2|TRBV5-5
ASSFGTSNYGYT
>TRBJ2-2|TRBV5-1
ASSLVASGGTGELF
>TRBJ2-3|TRBV11-3
ASSSGQVSTDTQY
>TRBJ2-6|TRBV27
ASSSQGSGANVLT
>TRBJ2-1|TRBV5-1
ASSGGTGYNEQF
>TRBJ2-5|TRBV7-2
ASSIRDFQETQY
>TRBJ2-7|TRBV23-1
ASTDSSYEQY
>TRBJ1-1|TRBV18
ASSPPVGAQNTEAF
>TRBJ1-3|TRBV4-3
ASSQREGQPSSIRNTIY